This T cell receptor beta chain is drawn from a study of blood T cell repertoires in COVID-19 (TCRdb year 2020). For context, the study as a whole: Samples from collaborators originated in the United States, Italy and Spain and spanned both the acute and convalescent phases of COVID-19. Samples came from the ongoing ImmuneRACE study (first 160 participants) plus 1,254 subjects from 6 global collaborators. Where HLA class I and class II types were available, the types were taken from metadata supplied by the sample provider, not from assay-based typing. The prospective study material was composed of cDNA or gDNA derived from T cells, B-cell-depleted T cells, or PBMCs. The repertoires were released in a freely available public database meant as a resource for research on the immune response to SARS-CoV-2. The sample metadata nearly always contained a de-identified subject ID, COVID-19 status, age in years and sex. Deeply sampled blood TCRbeta repertoires from subjects exposed to, actively infected with, or recovered from COVID-19 were included in the dataset. Findings and caveats that apply to the study as a whole: The amount of clinical and demographic metadata varied by source and participant and was provided uncurated.

The germline V gene (reference sequence) provides CDR1 SEHNR and CDR2 FQNEAQ. Trimming removed 4 bases from V and 1 base from J, leaving 11 bases between the germline ends. There are 14 amino acids in the CDR3, from cysteine to phenylalanine inclusive. Only the CDR3 portion is preserved as DNA: 42 bases, with reading frame beginning at the first base. As concerns this clone: Its antigen remains unidentified. No much larger clone is present one base from it, and per-base qualities are unavailable.

Each collaborating institution followed its own protocols to collect whole blood in K2EDTA tubes. For TCRbeta analysis, collaborator samples were shipped as frozen whole blood, as isolated PBMCs, or as DNA extracted from either sample type. The immunoSEQ Assay, a bias-controlled multiplex PCR, was used to amplify TCRbeta CDR3 regions from genomic DNA. In the authors' own workflow: The number of nucleated cells in each sample was estimated by amplification of reference gene primers within the assay. Sequence reads were collapsed and filtered to measure the absolute abundance of every unique TCRbeta CDR3 rearrangement. Productive Simpson clonality was computed per sample as the square root of Simpson's diversity index over productive rearrangements. TCRdb took over this immuneACCESS table, retaining in-frame rearrangements with V and J assigned. Such tables are incomplete; in checked studies, under half of the missing clones stem from an unresolved V gene, and the remainder is unexplained. V and J calls and clone size are copied from that table; D and trimming were computed from the DNA. This sample is represented by about 250,000 clones; roughly 87% of them were singletons. The ten top clones hold 0.65% to 0.9% of the sample.

This sequence uses TRBV7-9 and TRBJ2-7; confidence is insufficient to name the D gene. Sequencing was done on a sample of peripheral blood. The TCR sequence derives from a woman aged 25 to 39 with acute or convalescent COVID-19. The CDR3 amino acid sequence is: CASSSARKSYEQYF. Read as DNA, the sequence is TGTGCCAGCAGCTCGGCGAGGAAGTCCTACGAGCAGTACTTC.